This passage covers 22 T cell receptor beta chains from one sample sequenced in a study of T cells after yellow fever vaccination. MiXCR was run by TCRdb on the 5' RACE reads, yielding one entry per CDR3 protein. The sample holds some 400,000 distinct CDR3 sequences, around 20% seen once. This specimen consisted of PBMCs, obtained before the yellow fever booster vaccination. The receptors here all came from a man between 18 and 29 years old who received the YFV17D yellow fever vaccine.

The rearrangement uses TRBV15 and TRBJ2-1, with TRBD2 identical over 12 bases. The trim removed 1 base at V and 5 bases at J, leaving 9 bases unmatched. Germline values: CDR1 LNHNV, CDR2 YYDKDF (reference sequence). The CDR3 consists of 18 residues. The CDR3, as DNA: TGTGCCACCAGCAGAGGAGCTAGCGGGGGGGCCATAGACAATGAGCAGTTCTTC. This gives the protein CATSRGASGGAIDNEQFF.

This clonotype was detected a few times. The V and J genes are TRBV7-2 and TRBJ2-1; 10 bases are a match to TRBD1. The CDR3 has 16 residues. V was pared by 4 bases and J by 8 bases, with 11 bases of the junction left unmatched. CDR1 and CDR2 from the germline V gene are SGHTA and FQGNSA. CDR3 coding DNA: TGTGCCAGCAGCTCCATGACAGGGGGCGCAGGGTATGAGCAGTTCTTC. Translated, it gives CASSSMTGGAGYEQFF.

The chain recombines TRBV20-1 with TRBJ1-4; TRBD1 is a possible D gene (6 bases). The CDR3 is made up of 14 amino acids. The V end lost 3 bases, the J end lost 8 bases, and 16 bases lay between the germline ends. Germline loops: CDR1 DFQATT, CDR2 SNEGSKA (reference sequence). The CDR3 reads CSASSSGTREKLFF. Written as DNA, the CDR3 is TGCAGTGCTAGTAGCTCGGGGACAAGGGAAAAACTGTTTTTT.

This clonotype was seen more than once but under ten times. This chain connects TRBV4-1 to TRBJ2-2; no firm D call. This CDR3 is 16 amino acids long. Germline V lookup: CDR1 MGHRA, CDR2 YSYEKL. V was shortened by 7 bases and J by 1 base, with 16 bases between the two germline ends. CDR3 amino acids: CASKLLRGENTGELFF. CDR3 coding DNA: TGCGCCAGCAAACTTTTGCGCGGTGAGAACACCGGGGAGCTGTTTTTT.

V and J are TRBV18 and TRBJ1-1; D not resolved. This CDR3 comprises 13 residues. Trimming removed 1 base at V and 5 bases at J, with 8 bases between. In germline, CDR1 is KGHSH, CDR2 LQKENI. The CDR3 nucleotides are TGTGCCAGCTCACCACTCACTGTGACTGAAGCTTTCTTT. Its translation: CASSPLTVTEAFF. Full variable domain (outside the CDR3, taken from reference TRBV18 and TRBJ1-1): NAGVMQNPRHLVRRRGQEARLRCSPMKGHSHVYWYRQLPEEGLKFMVYLQKENIIDESGMPKERFSAEFPKEGPSILRIQQVVRGDSAAYFCASSPLTVTEAFFGQGTRLTVV.

The V call is TRBV7-9, the J call TRBJ2-5; possibly TRBD1 or TRBD2 for D (5 bases each). Germline values: CDR1 SEHNR, CDR2 FQNEAQ (reference sequence). This CDR3 comprises 13 residues. V lost 5 bases and J lost 5, with 12 bases in between. The CDR3 DNA reads as TGTGCCAGCAGCAAAAGGGACGAGGAGACCCAGTACTTC. Its protein is CASSKRDEETQYF.

This sequence joins TRBV12-3 or TRBV12-4 and TRBJ2-7; D gene ambiguous. The CDR3 contains 12 residues. V dropped 9 bases and J dropped 3 bases, with 12 bases sitting between them. The CDR3 loop reads CASSDEIYEQYF. DNA of the CDR3: TGTGCCAGTTCCGACGAAATCTACGAGCAGTACTTC.

This sequence joins TRBV12-3 or TRBV12-4 and TRBJ1-5, with D possibly TRBD1 on 5 matching bases. CDR3 size: 13 residues. V was trimmed by 3 bases and J by 8 bases, leaving 11 bases between them. The CDR3 protein is CASSFWGGEPQHF. The CDR3 nucleotides are TGTGCCAGCAGTTTTTGGGGGGGAGAGCCCCAGCATTTT.

This clonotype was seen only a few times. This chain connects TRBV12-3 or TRBV12-4 to TRBJ1-2; 10 bases agree with TRBD1. The CDR3 consists of 14 residues. The V and J ends lost 8 bases and 8 bases, in that order; junction bases with no gene match: 11. The CDR3 bases are TGTGCCAGCGGCACGGGACAGGGGCTGAGCGGCTACACCTTC. It specifies CASGTGQGLSGYTF.

This clonotype has just a few counts. The chain couples TRBV5-1 to TRBJ1-2, with D possibly matching TRBD1 (6 bases). The CDR3 loop spans 13 amino acids. Germline CDR1 SGHRS, CDR2 YFSETQ. V was trimmed by 6 bases and J by 7 bases, leaving 16 bases between them. This CDR3 is CASTLSGEGGYTF. CDR3 sequence (DNA): TGCGCCAGCACCCTGTCAGGGGAGGGTGGCTACACCTTC.

This clonotype showed up many times. The chain is built from TRBV20-1 and TRBJ2-1; TRBD2 matches 10 bases. Germline values: CDR1 DFQATT, CDR2 SNEGSKA (reference sequence). V shed 7 bases, J shed 2 bases, and the junction held 11 bases outside the gene matches. This CDR3 has 16 amino acids. The CDR3 bases are TGCAGTGTGCCAAATATAGCGGGGGGCGCCTACAATGAGCAGTTCTTC. Amino acid sequence: CSVPNIAGGAYNEQFF.

This clonotype was seen repeatedly, ten times or more. V and J are TRBV11-2 and TRBJ2-1; possibly TRBD1 or TRBD2 for D (5 bases each). CDR3 length equals 15 residues. V gave up 5 bases and J gave up 1 base, with 12 bases separating them. Looked up from germline, CDR1 is SGHAT and CDR2 is FQNNGV. The CDR3, as DNA: TGTGCCAGCAGCCCGGCAGGGAGATCCTACAATGAGCAGTTCTTC. This codes for CASSPAGRSYNEQFF. Supplemented by reference TRBV11-2 and TRBJ2-1, the full variable domain reads EAGVAQSPRYKIIEKRQSVAFWCNPISGHATLYWYQQILGQGPKLLIQFQNNGVVDDSQLPKDRFSAERLKGVDSTLKIQPAKLEDSAVYLCASSPAGRSYNEQFFGPGTRLTVL.

This clonotype showed up just a few times. The rearrangement links TRBV4-3 to TRBJ2-5; 8 positions agree with TRBD2. Per the germline V gene, CDR1 is LGHNA and CDR2 is YSLEER. The CDR3 is 13 residues long. The J segment lost 4 bases and the V segment lost 8 bases, leaving 6 bases of the junction unmatched. The CDR3 protein is CASGRGVGETQYF. The CDR3 region has the DNA TGCGCCAGCGGGCGGGGGGTCGGAGAGACCCAGTACTTC.

This clonotype was observed a few times. The chain recombines TRBV4-3 with TRBJ1-1, with D possibly matching TRBD1 (5 bases). Germline CDR1 LGHNA, CDR2 YSLEER. The ends were cut back, 4 bases at V and 3 bases at J, with 15 bases in the middle. The CDR3 totals 15 residues. The CDR3 DNA reads TGCGCCAGCAGCCCCACCTCGAGGGGATACACTGAAGCTTTCTTT. Protein product: CASSPTSRGYTEAFF.

The J gene is TRBJ1-1, the V gene TRBV29-1; D is ambiguous. The CDR3 extends over 14 amino acids. The V gene's germline CDR1 is SQVTM and CDR2 ANQGSEA. V dropped 1 base and J dropped 4 bases, with 13 bases sitting between them. The CDR3: CSVEGWVGVTEAFF. CDR3 coding DNA: TGCAGCGTTGAAGGTTGGGTCGGGGTCACTGAAGCTTTCTTT.

This clonotype was detected a few times. V and J are TRBV25-1 and TRBJ2-6; the D is unclear. Deletions cut 4 bases from V and 2 bases from J, with 9 bases between. This CDR3 region has 15 residues. CDR1 is MGHDK, CDR2 SYGVNS, per germline. The CDR3, as DNA: TGTGCCAGCAGTGGTCCGTCGGCTGGGGCCAACGTCCTGACTTTC. This encodes CASSGPSAGANVLTF.

This clonotype was detected a few times. The chain couples TRBV12-3 or TRBV12-4 to TRBJ2-4, with D hard to call. The CDR3 runs 15 residues. V was trimmed by 2 bases and J by 8 bases, leaving 16 bases between them. Here the CDR3 reads CASSLLGWGSDIQYF. The CDR3 region has the DNA TGTGCCAGCAGTTTATTGGGGTGGGGTTCGGACATTCAGTACTTC.

This clonotype was detected only a few times. The chain has TRBV4-2 and TRBJ2-5, with a weak D call TRBD2 (6 bases). Germline CDR1 reads LGHNA; CDR2 reads YNFKEQ. The CDR3 loop spans 14 amino acids. Trimming left V 0 bases short and J 3 bases short, with 8 bases between. The CDR3 spells CASSQETREETQYF. CDR3 DNA sequence: TGTGCCAGCAGCCAAGAGACTAGGGAAGAGACCCAGTACTTC.

This clonotype was counted many times. V usage is TRBV3-1 and J usage is TRBJ2-1; 7 bases fit TRBD2. V shed 4 bases and J 9 bases; nucleotides not matched to a gene: 0. The CDR3 covers 11 residues. Germline CDR1 is LGHDT and CDR2 is YNNKEL (reference sequence). CDR3 loop: CASSPGGEQFF. CDR3 coding DNA: TGTGCCAGCAGCCCGGGGGGTGAGCAGTTCTTC.

This clonotype was counted many times. The V gene is TRBV4-2, the J gene TRBJ2-2, with no clear D. The CDR3 consists of 14 residues. Trimming left V 1 base short and J 9 bases short, with 12 bases between. Germline values: CDR1 LGHNA, CDR2 YNFKEQ. CDR3 sequence: CASSQGIDARELFF. Written as DNA, the CDR3 is TGTGCCAGCAGCCAAGGAATAGATGCCCGGGAGCTGTTTTTT.

This clonotype was counted only a few times. This sequence joins TRBV20-1 and TRBJ2-3; perhaps TRBD1 as D (5 bases). Trimming pared 5 bases from V and 2 bases from J, leaving 20 bases between. This CDR3 is built from 16 residues. CDR1 is DFQATT, CDR2 SNEGSKA, per germline (reference sequence). CDR3 nucleotides: TGCAGTGCTTACGACGCTACAGGCCGCAACACAGATACGCAGTATTTT. As protein: CSAYDATGRNTDTQYF.

The sample holds a few counts of this clonotype. The J gene is TRBJ2-1, the V gene TRBV10-3, with 11 nucleotides matching TRBD2. The junction had 7 bases not matched to a gene; V was cut back by 9 bases and J by 3 bases. The germline V gene has CDR1 ENHRY and CDR2 SYGVKD. This CDR3 region has 15 residues. The DNA of the CDR3 is TGTGCCATTTCCATGACTAGCGGGAACTACAATGAGCAGTTCTTC. Translation gives CAISMTSGNYNEQFF.